This T cell receptor (beta chain) was sequenced in a study of T cells in Graves' hyperthyroidism and ophthalmopathy. There were TCR beta CDR3 regions amplified from RNA transcripts. In the first-round RT-PCR of the TCR CDR3, the HTBI primer set was used. MiXCR was run by TCRdb on the multiplex PCR reads, yielding one entry per CDR3 protein. The table has under 350,000 distinct CDR3 sequences, 10% to 15% seen once. A sample of blood taken at first hyperthyroidism diagnosis preceded any ophthalmopathy symptoms. Looked up from germline, CDR1 is SGHTA and CDR2 is FQGTGA. The CDR3 runs 17 residues. V dropped 1 base and J dropped 4; count of bases not matched to a gene: 10. This clonotype was counted a few times.

Sequenced material: blood. The TCR comes from a woman in her 30s with Graves' hyperthyroidism that later progressed to Graves' ophthalmopathy. The chain links TRBV7-3 to TRBJ2-3; 8 bases agree with TRBD2. In DNA, the CDR3 is TGTGCCAGCAGCTTAATAGGACTAGCTGAGGGATCAGATACGCAGTATTTT. Translating it yields CASSLIGLAEGSDTQYF.